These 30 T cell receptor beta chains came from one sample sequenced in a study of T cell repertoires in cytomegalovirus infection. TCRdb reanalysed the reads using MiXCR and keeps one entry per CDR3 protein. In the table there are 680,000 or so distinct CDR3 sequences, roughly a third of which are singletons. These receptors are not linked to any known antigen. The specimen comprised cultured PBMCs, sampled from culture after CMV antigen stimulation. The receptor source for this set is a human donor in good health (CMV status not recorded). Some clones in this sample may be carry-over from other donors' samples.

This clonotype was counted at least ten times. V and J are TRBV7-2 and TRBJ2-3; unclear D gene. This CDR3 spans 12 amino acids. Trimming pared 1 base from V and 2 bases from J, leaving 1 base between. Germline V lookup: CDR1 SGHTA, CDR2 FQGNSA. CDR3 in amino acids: CASSLDTDTQYF. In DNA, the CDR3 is TGTGCCAGCAGCTTAGACACAGATACGCAGTATTTT.

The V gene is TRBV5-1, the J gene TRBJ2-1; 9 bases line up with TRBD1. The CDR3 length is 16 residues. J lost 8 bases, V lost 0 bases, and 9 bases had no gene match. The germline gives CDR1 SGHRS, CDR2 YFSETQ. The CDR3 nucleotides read TGCGCCAGCAGCTTGGTCGGGACAGGGATTCTCCATGAGCAGTTCTTC. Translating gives CASSLVGTGILHEQFF.

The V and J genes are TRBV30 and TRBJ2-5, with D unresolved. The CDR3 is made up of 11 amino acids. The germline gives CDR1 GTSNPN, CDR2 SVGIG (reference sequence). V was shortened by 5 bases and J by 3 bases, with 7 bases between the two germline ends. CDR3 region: CAWGVKETQYF. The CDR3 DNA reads TGTGCCTGGGGGGTAAAAGAGACCCAGTACTTC.

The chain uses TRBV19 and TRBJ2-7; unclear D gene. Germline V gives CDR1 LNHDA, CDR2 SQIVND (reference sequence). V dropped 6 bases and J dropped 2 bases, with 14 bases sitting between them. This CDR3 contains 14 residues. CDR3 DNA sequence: TGTGCCAGTAGCCCTTGGGAACCTACCTACGAGCAGTACTTC. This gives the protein CASSPWEPTYEQYF.

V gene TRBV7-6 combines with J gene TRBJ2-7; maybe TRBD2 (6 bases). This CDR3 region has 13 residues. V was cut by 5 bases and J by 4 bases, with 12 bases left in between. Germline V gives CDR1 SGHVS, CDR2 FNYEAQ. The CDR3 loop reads CASSQTGGYEQYF. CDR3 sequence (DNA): TGTGCCAGCAGCCAGACCGGGGGATACGAGCAGTACTTC.

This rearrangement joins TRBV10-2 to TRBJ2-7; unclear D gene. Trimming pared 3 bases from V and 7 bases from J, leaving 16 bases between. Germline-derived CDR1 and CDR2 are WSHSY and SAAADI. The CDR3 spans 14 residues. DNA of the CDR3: TGCGCCAGCAGTGACGGGCCTACGCTGGGGGAGCAGTACTTC. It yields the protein CASSDGPTLGEQYF.

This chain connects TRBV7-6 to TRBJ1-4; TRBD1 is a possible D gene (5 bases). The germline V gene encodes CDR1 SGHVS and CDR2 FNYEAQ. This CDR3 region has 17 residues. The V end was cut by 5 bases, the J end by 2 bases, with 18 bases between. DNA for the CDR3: TGTGCCAGCAGCCCAGGGAAGAGGGGTATGACTAATGAAAAACTGTTTTTT. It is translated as CASSPGKRGMTNEKLFF.

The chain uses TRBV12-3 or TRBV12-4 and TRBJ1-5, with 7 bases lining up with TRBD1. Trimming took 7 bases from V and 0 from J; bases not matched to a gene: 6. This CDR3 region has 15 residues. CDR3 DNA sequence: TGTGCCAGCACCCTGACAGGGAATAGCAATCAGCCCCAGCATTTT. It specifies CASTLTGNSNQPQHF.

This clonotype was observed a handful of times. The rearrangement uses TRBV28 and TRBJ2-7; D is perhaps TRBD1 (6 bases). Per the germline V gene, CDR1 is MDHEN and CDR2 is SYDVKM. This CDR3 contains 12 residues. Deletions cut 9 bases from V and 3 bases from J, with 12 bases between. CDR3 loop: CASRQGYYEQYF. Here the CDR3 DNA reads TGTGCCAGTCGTCAGGGGTACTACGAGCAGTACTTC.

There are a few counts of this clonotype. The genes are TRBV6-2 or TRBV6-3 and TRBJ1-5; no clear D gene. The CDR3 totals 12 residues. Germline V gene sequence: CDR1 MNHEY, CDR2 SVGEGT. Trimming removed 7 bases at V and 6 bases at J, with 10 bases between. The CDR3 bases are TGTGCCAGCACCCAACCCCTTCAGCCCCAGCATTTT. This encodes CASTQPLQPQHF.

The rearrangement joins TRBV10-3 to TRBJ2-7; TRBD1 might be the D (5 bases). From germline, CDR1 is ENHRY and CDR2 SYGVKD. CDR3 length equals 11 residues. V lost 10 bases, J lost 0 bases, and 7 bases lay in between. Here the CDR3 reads CATGHSYEQYF. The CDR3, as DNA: TGTGCCACCGGACACTCCTACGAGCAGTACTTC.

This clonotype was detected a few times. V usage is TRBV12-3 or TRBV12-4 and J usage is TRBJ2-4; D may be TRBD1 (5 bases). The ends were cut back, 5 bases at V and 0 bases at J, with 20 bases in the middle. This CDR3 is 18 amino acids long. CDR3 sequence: CASSPLPQGSLAKNIQYF. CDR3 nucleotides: TGTGCCAGCAGTCCCCTCCCTCAGGGATCTCTAGCCAAAAACATTCAGTACTTC.

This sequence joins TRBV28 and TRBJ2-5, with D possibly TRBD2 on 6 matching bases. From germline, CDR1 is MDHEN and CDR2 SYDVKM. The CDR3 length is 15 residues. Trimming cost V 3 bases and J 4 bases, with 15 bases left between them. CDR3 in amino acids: CASSFTTSGSETQYF. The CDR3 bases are TGTGCCAGCAGTTTTACGACTAGTGGATCAGAGACCCAGTACTTC.

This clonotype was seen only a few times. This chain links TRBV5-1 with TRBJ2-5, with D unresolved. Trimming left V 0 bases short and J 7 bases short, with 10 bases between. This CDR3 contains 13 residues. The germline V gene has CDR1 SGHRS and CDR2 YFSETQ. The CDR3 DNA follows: TGCGCCAGCAGCTTGGACGTCGATTGGACCCAGTACTTC. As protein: CASSLDVDWTQYF.

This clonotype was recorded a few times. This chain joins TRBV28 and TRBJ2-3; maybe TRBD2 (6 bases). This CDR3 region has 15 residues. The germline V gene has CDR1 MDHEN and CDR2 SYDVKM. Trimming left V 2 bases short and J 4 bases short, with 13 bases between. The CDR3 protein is CASSLRREGSDTQYF. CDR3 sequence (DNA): TGTGCCAGCAGTTTAAGGCGGGAAGGTTCAGATACGCAGTATTTT.

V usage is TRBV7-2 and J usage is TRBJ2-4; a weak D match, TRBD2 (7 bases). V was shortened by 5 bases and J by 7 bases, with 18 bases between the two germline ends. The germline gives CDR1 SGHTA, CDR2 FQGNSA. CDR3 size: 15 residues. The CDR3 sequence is CASSRGGGTPNIQYF. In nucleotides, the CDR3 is TGTGCCAGCAGCCGAGGGGGAGGGACCCCCAACATTCAGTACTTC.

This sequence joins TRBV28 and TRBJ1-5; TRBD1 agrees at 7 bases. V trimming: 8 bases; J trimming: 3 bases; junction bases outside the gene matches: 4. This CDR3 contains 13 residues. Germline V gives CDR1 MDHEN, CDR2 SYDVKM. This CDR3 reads CASGQVNNQPQHF. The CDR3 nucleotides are TGTGCCAGCGGACAGGTGAACAATCAGCCCCAGCATTTT.

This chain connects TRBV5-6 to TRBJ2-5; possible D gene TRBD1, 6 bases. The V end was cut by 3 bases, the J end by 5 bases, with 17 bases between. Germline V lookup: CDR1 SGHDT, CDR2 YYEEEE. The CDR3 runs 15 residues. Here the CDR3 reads CASSYGTSAWETQYF. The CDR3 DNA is TGTGCCAGCAGCTACGGGACATCGGCGTGGGAGACCCAGTACTTC. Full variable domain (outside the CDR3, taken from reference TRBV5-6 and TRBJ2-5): DAGVTQSPTHLIKTRGQQVTLRCSPKSGHDTVSWYQQALGQGPQFIFQYYEEEERQRGNFPDRFSGHQFPNYSSELNVNALLLGDSALYLCASSYGTSAWETQYFGPGTRLLVL.

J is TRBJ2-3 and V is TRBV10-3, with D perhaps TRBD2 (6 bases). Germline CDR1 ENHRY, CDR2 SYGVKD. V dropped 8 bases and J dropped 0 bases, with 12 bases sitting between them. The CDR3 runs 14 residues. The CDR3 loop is CAIRERVSTDTQYF. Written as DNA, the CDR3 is TGTGCCATCCGGGAGCGGGTTAGCACAGATACGCAGTATTTT.

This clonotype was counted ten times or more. CDR3 nucleotides: TGTGCCAGCAGAATAGCGGGAGTTAACGAGCAGTACTTC. It yields the protein CASRIAGVNEQYF. The genes are TRBV7-8 and TRBJ2-7, with 9 bases matching TRBD2. The CDR3 totals 13 residues. The V gene's germline CDR1 is SGHVS and CDR2 FQNEAQ. With V trimmed by 6 bases and J by 5 bases, 5 bases remained unmatched.

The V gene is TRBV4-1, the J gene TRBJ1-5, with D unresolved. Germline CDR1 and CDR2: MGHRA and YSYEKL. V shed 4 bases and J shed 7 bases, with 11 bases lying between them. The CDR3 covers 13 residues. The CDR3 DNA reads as TGCGCCAGCAGCCGACTGAGAGGACAGCCCCAGCATTTT. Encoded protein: CASSRLRGQPQHF.

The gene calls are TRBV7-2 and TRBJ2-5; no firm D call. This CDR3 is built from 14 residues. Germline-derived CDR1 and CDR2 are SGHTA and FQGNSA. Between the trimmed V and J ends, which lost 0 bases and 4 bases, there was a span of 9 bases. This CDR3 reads CASSLARLPETQYF. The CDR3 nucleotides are TGTGCCAGCAGCTTAGCGCGGCTCCCAGAGACCCAGTACTTC.

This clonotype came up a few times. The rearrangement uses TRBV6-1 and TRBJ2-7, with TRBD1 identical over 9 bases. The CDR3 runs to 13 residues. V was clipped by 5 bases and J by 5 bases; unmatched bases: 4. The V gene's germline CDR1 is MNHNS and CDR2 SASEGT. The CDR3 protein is CASSRGDRDEQYF. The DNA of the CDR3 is TGTGCCAGCAGTAGGGGGGACAGGGACGAGCAGTACTTC.

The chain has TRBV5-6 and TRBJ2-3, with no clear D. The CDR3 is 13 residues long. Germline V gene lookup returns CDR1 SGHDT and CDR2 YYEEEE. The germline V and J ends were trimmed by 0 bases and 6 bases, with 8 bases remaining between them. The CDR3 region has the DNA TGTGCCAGCAGCTTGGCTGCACGGGATACGCAGTATTTT. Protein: CASSLAARDTQYF.

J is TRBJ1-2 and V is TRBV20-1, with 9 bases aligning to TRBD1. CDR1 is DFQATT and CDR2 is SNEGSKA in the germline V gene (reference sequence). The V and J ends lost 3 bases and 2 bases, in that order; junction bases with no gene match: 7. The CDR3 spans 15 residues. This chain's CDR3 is CSARDRGRENYGYTF. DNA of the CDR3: TGCAGTGCTAGGGACAGGGGAAGAGAAAACTATGGCTACACCTTC.

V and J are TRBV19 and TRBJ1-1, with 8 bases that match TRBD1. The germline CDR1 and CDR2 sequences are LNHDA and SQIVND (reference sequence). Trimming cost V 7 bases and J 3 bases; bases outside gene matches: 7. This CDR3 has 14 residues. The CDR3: CASTPDRDYTEAFF. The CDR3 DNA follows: TGTGCCAGTACCCCGGACAGGGATTACACTGAAGCTTTCTTT.

CDR3 in DNA: TGTGCCAGTCGACCAGGGGGCGTAGCAGATACGCAGTATTTT. Amino acids: CASRPGGVADTQYF. The V call is TRBV19, the J call TRBJ2-3, with 8 bases identical to TRBD1. Germline V CDR1 and CDR2: LNHDA, SQIVND (reference sequence). This CDR3 is built from 14 residues. V gave up 8 bases and J gave up 4 bases; unmatched junction bases: 8.

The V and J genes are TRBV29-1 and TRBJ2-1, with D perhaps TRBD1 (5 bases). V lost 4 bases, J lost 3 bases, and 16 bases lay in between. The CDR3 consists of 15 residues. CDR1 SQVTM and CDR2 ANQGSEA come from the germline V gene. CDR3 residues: CSVGGGANYYNEQFF. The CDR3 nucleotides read TGCAGCGTTGGGGGTGGGGCTAATTACTACAATGAGCAGTTCTTC.

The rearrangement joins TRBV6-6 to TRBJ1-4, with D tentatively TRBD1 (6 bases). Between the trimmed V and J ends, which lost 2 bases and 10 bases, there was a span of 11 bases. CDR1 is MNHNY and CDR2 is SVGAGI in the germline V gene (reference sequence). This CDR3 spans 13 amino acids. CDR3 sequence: CASSYGTTGKLFF. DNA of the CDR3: TGTGCCAGCAGTTACGGGACAACGGGAAAACTGTTTTTT.

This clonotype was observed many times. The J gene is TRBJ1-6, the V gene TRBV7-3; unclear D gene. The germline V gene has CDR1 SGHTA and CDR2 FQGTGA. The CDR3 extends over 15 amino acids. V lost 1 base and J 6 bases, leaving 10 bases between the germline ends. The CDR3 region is CASSLNGLPNSPLHF. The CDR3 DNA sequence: TGTGCCAGCAGCTTAAACGGGTTGCCTAATTCACCCCTCCACTTT. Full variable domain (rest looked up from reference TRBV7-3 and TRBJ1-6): GAGVSQTPSNKVTEKGKYVELRCDPISGHTALYWYRQSLGQGPEFLIYFQGTGAADDSGLPNDRFFAVRPEGSVSTLKIQRTERGDSAVYLCASSLNGLPNSPLHFGNGTRLTVT.